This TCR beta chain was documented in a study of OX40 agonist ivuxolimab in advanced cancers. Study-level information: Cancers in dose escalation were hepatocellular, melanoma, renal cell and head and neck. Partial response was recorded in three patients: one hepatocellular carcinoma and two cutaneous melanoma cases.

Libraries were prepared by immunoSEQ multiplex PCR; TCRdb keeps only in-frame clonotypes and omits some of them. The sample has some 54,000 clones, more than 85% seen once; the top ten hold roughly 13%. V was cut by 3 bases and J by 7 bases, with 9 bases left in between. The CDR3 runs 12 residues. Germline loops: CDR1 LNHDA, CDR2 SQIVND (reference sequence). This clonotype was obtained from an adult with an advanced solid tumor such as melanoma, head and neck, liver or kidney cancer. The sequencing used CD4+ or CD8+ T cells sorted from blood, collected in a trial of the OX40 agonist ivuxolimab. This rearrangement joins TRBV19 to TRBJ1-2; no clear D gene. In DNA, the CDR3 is TGTGCCAGTAGTATTGGGATAATTGGCTACACCTTC. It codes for CASSIGIIGYTF.